This record covers a single T cell receptor beta chain. Its binding antigen is unknown. No base-level quality is on record; no much larger clone is a single base apart. CDR1 and CDR2 are read off the germline V gene (reference sequence) as LNHNV and YYDKDF. The CDR3, from cysteine to phenylalanine, totals 16 residues. The sequence is cut down to CDR3 DNA, 48 bases in frame from base 1. V and J are truncated by 3 bases and 1 base respectively, leaving an intervening sequence of 12 bases. The sample belongs to a study of technical replicates of blood from four donors (TCRdb year 2017). Library creation used the immunoSEQ multiplex PCR assay. TCRdb carries this immuneACCESS record with in-frame sequences only. Its versions omit some clonotypes, under half of them owing to an unresolved V gene in the studies checked, with the rest unexplained. The sample includes 80,000 or so clones, with approximately 94% observed a single time. 0.36% of the sample is taken by the ten largest.

The sequence was collected from a human donor in good health. Sequenced input: T cells isolated from PBMCs. The chain uses TRBV15 and TRBJ1-4; matching of 5 bases hints at TRBD1 as the D gene. The CDR3 region has the sequence CATSSPRGRTNEKLFF. The DNA is TGTGCCACCAGCAGCCCCCGGGGGAGAACTAATGAAAAACTGTTTTTT.